Below are 15 T cell receptor beta chains sequenced from a single sample in a study of blood T cell dynamics during melanoma immunotherapy (dated by TCRdb to about 2020). The label giving this sample's time point can be read as: week 3, after first cycle of checkpoint inhibitor. The library was built by means of the immunoSEQ multiplex PCR assay. Imported from immuneACCESS, the table was reduced by TCRdb to in-frame sequences with V and J called. These copies leave out some clones; in studies compared against another copy, an unresolved V gene accounts for under half, and the cause of the remainder is not known. For this sample there are around 8,000 clones; more than 70% appear just once. 3.6% of the sample is held by the ten biggest clonotypes. Sequencing used blood, obtained from a patient treated with checkpoint blockade. These receptors originate from a human donor with melanoma.

This sequence joins TRBV29-1 and TRBJ1-2, with a tentative D call TRBD1 (6 bases). Trimming took off 1 base at V and 3 bases at J, with 12 bases between the two ends. This CDR3 is built from 14 residues. The germline V gene has CDR1 SQVTM and CDR2 ANQGSEA. CDR3 in DNA: TGCAGCGTTGAAGGGGCAGGGGCTGACTATGGCTACACCTTC. This codes for CSVEGAGADYGYTF.

The V call is TRBV28, the J call TRBJ2-7; D is uncertain. The CDR3 consists of 13 residues. Trimming took 2 bases from V and 5 from J, leaving 10 bases between them. Germline CDR1 and CDR2: MDHEN and SYDVKM. The chain's CDR3 is CASSLPPDDEQYF. As DNA, the CDR3 is TGTGCCAGCAGTTTACCACCGGATGACGAGCAGTACTTC.

The chain is built from TRBV5-1 and TRBJ2-6, with D perhaps TRBD1 (5 bases). The CDR3 sequence is 16 residues long. Germline loops: CDR1 SGHRS, CDR2 YFSETQ. The germline V and J ends were trimmed by 3 bases and 2 bases, with 12 bases remaining between them. DNA of the CDR3: TGCGCCAGCAGCTCCGGAGAGACAGCTGGGGCCAACGTCCTGACTTTC. Amino acids: CASSSGETAGANVLTF.

This chain joins TRBV18 and TRBJ2-1; perhaps TRBD2 as D (6 bases). Trimming stripped 6 bases from V and 9 bases from J, with 15 bases between. The CDR3 runs to 13 residues. The germline V gene has CDR1 KGHSH and CDR2 LQKENI. The CDR3 nucleotides read TGTGCCAGCTCCCTAAGGGACTCTGCTGAGCAGTTCTTC. Its translation is CASSLRDSAEQFF.

This clone was detected only once. The chain uses TRBV7-8 and TRBJ2-6, with unresolved D. The CDR3 is made up of 16 amino acids. Per the germline V gene, CDR1 is SGHVS and CDR2 is FQNEAQ. V was shortened by 1 base and J by 0 bases, with 7 bases between the two germline ends. The CDR3: CASSLGVHSGANVLTF. CDR3 DNA sequence: TGTGCCAGCAGCTTAGGAGTGCACTCTGGGGCCAACGTCCTGACTTTC.

The V gene is TRBV5-8, the J gene TRBJ2-7; a possible D gene is TRBD1 (5 bases). The V end was cut by 4 bases, the J end by 3 bases, with 8 bases between. The length of the CDR3 is 12 residues. Per the germline V gene, CDR1 is SGHTS and CDR2 is YDEGEE. DNA of the CDR3: TGTGCCAGCAGCCGAGGACACTACGAGCAGTACTTC. Translating it yields CASSRGHYEQYF.

The rearrangement joins TRBV28 to TRBJ1-2; no firm D call. Trimming removed 5 bases at V and 0 bases at J, with 16 bases between. Germline loops: CDR1 MDHEN, CDR2 SYDVKM. The CDR3 spans 16 residues. The CDR3 protein is CASSRTFLGPNYGYTF. In DNA, the CDR3 is TGTGCCAGCAGTCGGACTTTTTTAGGCCCTAACTATGGCTACACCTTC.

This chain joins TRBV27 and TRBJ2-5, with TRBD2 matching over 8 bases. The DNA matches TRBJ2-7 better at its end, which makes the J call doubtful. The germline V gene has CDR1 MNHEY and CDR2 SMNVEV (reference sequence). CDR3 size: 15 residues. CDR3 in amino acids: CASSRPSGSSYEQYF. CDR3 coding DNA: TGTGCCAGCAGCAGACCTAGCGGGTCCTCCTACGAGCAGTACTTC.

The genes are TRBV27 and TRBJ1-2; D may be TRBD1 (6 bases). The CDR3 has 16 residues. Germline loops: CDR1 MNHEY, CDR2 SMNVEV (reference sequence). V gave up 5 bases and J gave up 3 bases, with 19 bases separating them. The CDR3 region is CASSPHRGQRDYGYTF. CDR3 nucleotide sequence: TGTGCCAGCAGTCCGCATCGAGGACAGAGGGACTATGGCTACACCTTC.

This clone was detected only a few times. The chain couples TRBV15 to TRBJ1-3; tentative D call: TRBD1 (5 bases). This CDR3 spans 16 amino acids. Trimming left V 0 bases short and J 3 bases short, with 12 bases between. Looked up from germline, CDR1 is LNHNV and CDR2 is YYDKDF (reference sequence). CDR3 nucleotides: TGTGCCACCAGCAGAGATCATTCCAGGGTTGGAAACACCATATATTTT. Protein: CATSRDHSRVGNTIYF.

The V call is TRBV11-1, the J call TRBJ1-1, with a possible D match to TRBD1 (5 bases). The germline gives CDR1 SGHAT, CDR2 FQDESV (reference sequence). Trimming left V 1 base short and J 5 bases short, with 14 bases between. The CDR3 extends over 15 amino acids. Here the CDR3 reads CASSLVPGLGTEAFF. The CDR3 coding sequence is TGTGCCAGCAGCTTAGTTCCAGGGTTAGGGACTGAAGCTTTCTTT.

This rearrangement joins TRBV20-1 to TRBJ2-7; D unclear. The CDR3 has 11 residues. The V gene lost 5 bases and the J gene lost 6 bases, with 11 bases spanning the gap. CDR1 is DFQATT, CDR2 SNEGSKA, per germline (reference sequence). The CDR3 loop reads CSARHVPEQYF. CDR3 bases: TGCAGTGCTCGCCACGTCCCCGAGCAGTACTTC.

The J gene is TRBJ2-5, the V gene TRBV28; D assignment may be TRBD1 or TRBD2 (5 bases each). This CDR3 has 14 residues. Germline CDR1 is MDHEN and CDR2 is SYDVKM. Trimming left V 6 bases short and J 4 bases short, with 15 bases between. CDR3 residues: CASSAYTGLETQYF. The CDR3 coding sequence is TGTGCCAGCAGCGCGTACACGGGGCTAGAGACCCAGTACTTC.

The rearrangement joins TRBV28 to TRBJ1-2; a weak D match, TRBD1 (5 bases). Trimming removed 6 bases at V and 4 bases at J, with 18 bases between. The CDR3 consists of 15 residues. Germline V lookup: CDR1 MDHEN, CDR2 SYDVKM. DNA of the CDR3: TGTGCCAGCAGGCACCAGACAGACGGGGGCTATGGCTACACCTTC. It yields the protein CASRHQTDGGYGYTF.

The V and J genes are TRBV19 and TRBJ1-4; D might be TRBD1 (6 bases). The CDR3 covers 13 residues. Germline V CDR1 and CDR2: LNHDA, SQIVND (reference sequence). The germline V and J ends were trimmed by 4 bases and 8 bases, with 11 bases remaining between them. CDR3 loop: CASSTQQGEKLFF. The CDR3 DNA follows: TGTGCCAGTAGTACGCAGCAGGGGGAAAAACTGTTTTTT.